This TCR beta chain emerged from a study of blood T cell repertoires in COVID-19. Study in general: Samples taken during acute and convalescent COVID-19 were collected in the United States, Italy and Spain. The analysed material was cDNA or gDNA that came from T cells, B-cell-depleted T cells, or PBMCs.

CDR3 length: 15 amino acids. Germline V lookup: CDR1 SGHVS, CDR2 FNYEAQ. V lost 5 bases and J lost 2; bases outside the gene matches: 5. Followed over time, Seattle patients had been enrolled while infection was active. Assay used: immunoSEQ multiplex PCR; TCRdb lists only in-frame clones, some missing. The sample includes approximately 300,000 clones, 80% to 95% of them seen just once. The chain uses TRBV7-6 and TRBJ2-2, with TRBD1 identical over 7 bases. The sequence was obtained from a young woman with COVID-19, enrolled during active disease. The source material was peripheral blood. In DNA, the CDR3 is TGTGCCAGCAGCCGACAGGGTTTTAACACCGGGGAGCTGTTTTTT. It codes for CASSRQGFNTGELFF. Using reference TRBV7-6 and TRBJ2-2 for the parts outside the CDR3, the full variable domain is GAGVSQSPRYKVTKRGQDVALRCDPISGHVSLYWYRQALGQGPEFLTYFNYEAQQDKSGLPNDRFSAERPEGSISTLTIQRTEQRDSAMYRCASSRQGFNTGELFFGEGSRLTVL.